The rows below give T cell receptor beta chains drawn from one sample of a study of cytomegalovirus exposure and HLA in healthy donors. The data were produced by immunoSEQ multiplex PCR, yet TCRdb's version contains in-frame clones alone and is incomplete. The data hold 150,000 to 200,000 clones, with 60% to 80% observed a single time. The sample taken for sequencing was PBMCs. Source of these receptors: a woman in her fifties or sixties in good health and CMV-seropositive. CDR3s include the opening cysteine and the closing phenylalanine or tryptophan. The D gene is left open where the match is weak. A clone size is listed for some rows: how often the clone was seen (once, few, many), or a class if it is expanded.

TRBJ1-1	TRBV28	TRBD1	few	TGTGCCAGCCACTACAGGGGGCGCGCTGAAGCTTTCTTT	CASHYRGRAEAFF
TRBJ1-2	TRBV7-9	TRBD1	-	TGTGCCAGCAGCTTACACGGGACAGCTAACTATGGCTACACCTTC	CASSLHGTANYGYTF
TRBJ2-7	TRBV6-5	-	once	TGTGCCAGCAGTTCAACTCGAAGGGGCTACGAGCAGTACTTC	CASSSTRRGYEQYF
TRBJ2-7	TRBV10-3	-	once	TGTGCCATCAGTGAGGTCAGCTACGAGCAGTACTTC	CAISEVSYEQYF
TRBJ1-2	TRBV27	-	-	TGTGCCAGCAGTTCCGCCGGCTATGGCTACACCTTC	CASSSAGYGYTF
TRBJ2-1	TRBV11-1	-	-	TGTGCCAGCAGAAAACAGGGTCTCAATGAGCAGTTCTTC	CASRKQGLNEQFF
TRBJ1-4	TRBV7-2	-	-	TGTGCCAGCAGCTTAGCGGGGGGGGGAGGTGAAAAACTGTTTTTT	CASSLAGGGGEKLFF
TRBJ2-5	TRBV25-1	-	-	TGTGCCACAACACGGGAGCAAGAGACCCAGTACTTC	CATTREQETQYF
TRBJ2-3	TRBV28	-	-	TGTGCCAGCAGTTTTGGCAGGGGTACAGATACGCAGTATTTT	CASSFGRGTDTQYF
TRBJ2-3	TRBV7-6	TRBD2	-	TGTGCCAGCAGCCCAAGCGGGGTCGTAGATACGCAGTATTTT	CASSPSGVVDTQYF
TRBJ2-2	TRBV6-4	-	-	TGTGCCAGCAGTGACCGAAGCGGGCCCCCAGGTTCGCGTGAGCTGTTTTTT	CASSDRSGPPGSRELFF
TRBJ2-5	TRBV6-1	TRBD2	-	TGTGCCAGCAGTGAAACGTCTAGCGGGAGTGAGACCCAGTACTTC	CASSETSSGSETQYF
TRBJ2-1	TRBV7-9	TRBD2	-	TGTGCCAGCAGCTACGCCGGACTAGCGGAAGTAAACAATGAGCAGTTCTTC	CASSYAGLAEVNNEQFF
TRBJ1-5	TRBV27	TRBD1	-	TGTGCCAGCAGCATGACAGACCGGGACAGCCAGCATTTT	CASSMTDRDSQHF
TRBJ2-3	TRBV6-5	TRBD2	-	TGTGCCAGCAGTTACTACGGGGGGGGCACAGATACGCAGTATTTT	CASSYYGGGTDTQYF
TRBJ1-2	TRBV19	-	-	TGTGCCAGTAGTATCAACAGGGCGGACTATGGCTACACCTTC	CASSINRADYGYTF
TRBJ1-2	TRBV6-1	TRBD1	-	TGTGCCAGCAGCTCGGACAGGGCTTATGGCTACACCTTC	CASSSDRAYGYTF
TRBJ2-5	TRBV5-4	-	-	TGTGCCAGCAGCCCCAGGGTCGGTCGTCAAGAGACCCAGTACTTC	CASSPRVGRQETQYF
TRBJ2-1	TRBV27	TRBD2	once	TGTGCCAGCCTAAAGCGGGGGGGCAGTAATGAGCAGTTCTTC	CASLKRGGSNEQFF
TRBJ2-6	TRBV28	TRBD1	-	TGTGCCAGCAGTCCGACAGGGGCTGATGGGGCCAACGTCCTGACTTTC	CASSPTGADGANVLTF